The rows below give T cell receptor beta chains drawn from one sample of a study of PD-1 blockade in classical Hodgkin lymphoma. Repertoires were generated with immunoSEQ multiplex PCR, while TCRdb's copy carries only in-frame clones and drops some. The sample has tens of thousands of clones, 60% to 85% seen once. This material consisted of peripheral blood mononuclear cells (PBMCs), taken before the second cycle of nivolumab. The receptors come from a human donor with classical Hodgkin lymphoma. Both conserved end residues are part of each CDR3. Fields, in order: J gene, D gene, clone size, V gene, CDR3 protein, CDR3 DNA. The D gene is left open where the match is weak. Size values are once, few and many counts, or a class for expanded clones, and some rows have none.

TRBJ2-5	.	.	TRBV9	CASSPGQVVETQYF	TGTGCCAGCAGCCCCGGCCAAGTTGTGGAGACCCAGTACTTC
TRBJ2-1	TRBD2	.	TRBV19	CASSTSGTSYEQFF	TGTGCCAGTAGTACGTCCGGGACTAGCTATGAGCAGTTCTTC
TRBJ2-5	.	.	TRBV9	CASSVWGFQETQYF	TGTGCCAGCAGCGTCTGGGGGTTTCAAGAGACCCAGTACTTC
TRBJ2-4	.	.	TRBV7-9	CASSLGVVDIQYF	TGTGCCAGCAGCTTAGGCGTCGTAGACATTCAGTACTTC
TRBJ2-5	.	.	TRBV28	CASSSFGETQYF	TGTGCCAGCAGTTCCTTCGGAGAGACCCAGTACTTC
TRBJ2-3	.	few	TRBV5-1	CASSLGPTEGDTQYF	TGCGCCAGCAGCTTGGGACCGACTGAGGGAGATACGCAGTATTTT
TRBJ2-1	TRBD2	.	TRBV5-4	CASSIGLAGGGYNEQFF	TGTGCCAGCAGCATCGGACTAGCGGGAGGGGGTTACAATGAGCAGTTCTTC
TRBJ1-4	.	.	TRBV11-2	CASSSRGYGEKLFF	TGTGCCAGCAGCTCCAGGGGATACGGGGAAAAACTGTTTTTT
TRBJ2-7	TRBD2	few	TRBV7-9	CASSLGLAGTYEQYF	TGTGCCAGCAGCCTAGGACTAGCGGGTACCTACGAGCAGTACTTC
TRBJ2-2	TRBD2	.	TRBV18	CASSKPPASGGTNTGELFF	TGTGCCAGCTCGAAGCCCCCGGCTAGCGGAGGGACGAACACCGGGGAGCTGTTTTTT
TRBJ1-1	.	.	TRBV15	CATSTPREFRTFF	TGTGCCACCAGCACCCCTAGGGAGTTCAGAACTTTCTTT
TRBJ2-3	TRBD2	few	TRBV5-1	CASSPGTSADTQYF	TGCGCCAGCAGCCCCGGGACTAGCGCAGATACGCAGTATTTT
TRBJ2-7	.	.	TRBV10-1	CASSPLDAGNRPGEQYF	TGCGCCAGCAGCCCTCTCGACGCGGGAAATCGCCCGGGGGAGCAGTACTTC
TRBJ2-7	TRBD1	.	TRBV19	CASSDGQASCEQYF	TGTGCCAGTAGTGACGGACAGGCTAGCTGCGAGCAGTACTTC
TRBJ2-1	.	.	TRBV4-1	CASSHAYGTQVQGQFF	TGCGCCAGCAGCCACGCATACGGGACTCAAGTTCAGGGGCAGTTCTTC
TRBJ2-2	.	.	TRBV19	CASSISRLAGELFF	TGTGCCAGTAGTATCTCTCGGCTCGCCGGGGAGCTGTTTTTT
TRBJ1-1	.	.	TRBV10-2	CASSEGAGEAFF	TGCGCCAGCAGTGAAGGTGCAGGTGAAGCTTTCTTT
TRBJ1-1	.	.	TRBV7-9	CASSSAPGGTEAFF	TGTGCCAGCAGCTCAGCGCCAGGTGGGACTGAAGCTTTCTTT
TRBJ2-3	.	.	TRBV9	CASSVSGTSQADTQYF	TGTGCCAGCAGCGTATCCGGGACCTCGCAGGCAGATACGCAGTATTTT
TRBJ2-1	.	.	TRBV6-6	CASRISGAGEQFF	TGTGCCAGCAGGATTTCGGGGGCAGGGGAGCAGTTCTTC
TRBJ2-5	.	.	TRBV18	CASSPQARAETQYF	TGTGCCAGCTCACCTCAGGCAAGAGCGGAGACCCAGTACTTC
TRBJ2-3	.	.	TRBV5-4	CASSLIGWAAGATDTQYF	TGTGCCAGCAGCTTGATCGGGTGGGCGGCAGGGGCCACTGATACGCAGTATTTT
TRBJ2-1	TRBD2	.	TRBV5-1	CASSFRTSGGPSYNEQFF	TGCGCCAGCAGCTTTCGGACTAGCGGGGGCCCCTCCTACAATGAGCAGTTCTTC